Described below is a single T cell receptor (beta chain) sequence and its context. Its antigen is not known. This entry belongs to a study of cytomegalovirus exposure and HLA in healthy donors. Study-level findings and limits: A few chains tied to CMV proved CMV antigen-specific in vitro. Among TCR sequences, most were rare, though some public TCRs appeared in many donors.

13 Jbeta primers and 60 Vbeta primers were used for the PCR. Profiling relied on immunoSEQ multiplex PCR, and the TCRdb table lists in-frame clones only, not all of them. The sample has 200,000 to 250,000 clones, roughly 80% seen once; the top ten hold over 5%. The sequence was collected from a woman in her forties in good health and CMV-seropositive. The sample taken for sequencing was PBMCs.

The CDR3 is CASSQEGAGLPNTGELFF. CDR3 in DNA: TGCGCCAGCAGCCAAGAGGGTGCAGGGCTCCCGAACACCGGGGAGCTGTTTTTT. The chain recombines TRBV4-1 with TRBJ2-2, with D perhaps matching TRBD1 (5 bases). The germline CDR1 and CDR2 sequences are MGHRA and YSYEKL. V lost 0 bases, J lost 0 bases, and 14 bases lay in between. The CDR3 sequence is 18 residues long.